This T cell receptor beta chain was captured in a study of blood T cell repertoires in COVID-19. Produced via immunoSEQ multiplex PCR; TCRdb's table is partial and in-frame only. Of about 16,000 clones listed, approximately 93% were seen once; the top ten hold approximately 5%. This TCR derives from a human donor in a cohort sampled during active COVID-19. The sequenced material came from peripheral blood.

Here the CDR3 reads CASSQDWGTGGAGETQYF. The CDR3 DNA reads as TGTGCCAGCAGCCAAGATTGGGGGACAGGGGGCGCGGGAGAGACCCAGTACTTC. The chain has TRBV3-1 (or the pseudogene TRBV3-2) and TRBJ2-5; 12 bases line up with TRBD1. The CDR3 covers 18 residues. The ends lost 0 bases at V and 4 bases at J; junction bases unmatched: 9. Germline CDR1 is LGHDT and CDR2 is YNNKEL (reference sequence).